This TCR beta chain was obtained from a study of T cells in Graves' hyperthyroidism and ophthalmopathy. Study-wide findings and caveats: Blood also carried most thyroid clonotypes expanded above 0.001.

This clonotype came up many times. Its antigen is not known. The study defined stable Graves' hyperthyroidism as no ophthalmopathy progression within 18 months. RNA transcripts provided the source from which TCR beta CDR3 regions were amplified. With the HTBI primer set, the TCR CDR3 went through a first round of RT-PCR. One entry per CDR3 protein results from TCRdb running MiXCR on the multiplex PCR reads. Here the sample spans about 680,000 distinct CDR3 sequences, over 35% being singletons. V gave up 0 bases and J gave up 10 bases, with 12 bases separating them. The CDR3 contains 13 residues. Germline V gene lookup returns CDR1 MNHEY and CDR2 SVGAGI.

Sequencing input: blood. This clonotype was obtained from a woman between 40 and 50 years old with Graves' hyperthyroidism. The J gene is TRBJ1-1, the V gene TRBV6-5; no clear D. Here the CDR3 reads CASSYSREVGAFF. In DNA form, the CDR3 reads TGTGCCAGCAGTTACTCTAGGGAGGTCGGAGCTTTCTTT.